These 18 T cell receptor beta chains were sequenced from one sample in a study of tumor and adjacent non-tumor tissue in lung cancer. A modified ARM-PCR protocol with three rounds of nested PCR amplified TCRbeta. TCRdb reprocessed the multiplex PCR reads via MiXCR and lists one record per CDR3 protein. The repertoire holds approximately 71,000 distinct CDR3 sequences, with 50% to 60% as singletons. This sample's RNA came from whole unsorted tissue. The specimen sequenced was lung tumor tissue. The receptors derive from a man aged 50-59 years with non-small cell lung cancer.

The sample holds many counts of this clonotype. V and J are TRBV6-1 and TRBJ2-3, with 10 bases lining up with TRBD2. Per germline, CDR1 MNHNS and CDR2 SASEGT. With V trimmed by 1 base and J by 3 bases, 4 bases remained unmatched. There are 16 residues in the CDR3. CDR3 DNA sequence: TGTGCCAGCAGTGAAGATATTAGCGGGAGGACAGATACGCAGTATTTT. It is translated as CASSEDISGRTDTQYF.

The chain carries TRBV19 and TRBJ1-1, with TRBD1 identical over 7 bases. This CDR3 has 14 amino acids. Per the germline V gene, CDR1 is LNHDA and CDR2 is SQIVND (reference sequence). V lost 5 bases, J lost 1 base, and 4 bases stayed unmatched. CDR3 coding DNA: TGTGCCAGTAGTGGATACAGGGGGAACACTGAAGCTTTCTTT. It yields the protein CASSGYRGNTEAFF.

Comment on this clonotype: A much more abundant neighbour one base away suggests this may be a read error. V usage is TRBV5-1 and J usage is TRBJ2-3; D is unclear. This CDR3 region has 13 residues. Per the germline V gene, CDR1 is SGHRS and CDR2 is YFSETQ. The CDR3 sequence is CTSSTGNTDTQYF. Written as DNA, the CDR3 is TGCACCAGCAGCACTGGGAATACAGATACGCAGTATTTT.

This clonotype was detected a few times. This may come from a read error, since a much larger clone is one base off. The rearrangement joins TRBV6-5 to TRBJ1-2; TRBD1 matches 10 bases. The CDR3 has 15 residues. Germline values: CDR1 MNHEY, CDR2 SVGAGI. The CDR3 sequence: CVSRRMGQGIYGYTF. For the CDR3, the DNA is TGTGTCAGCAGACGTATGGGACAGGGGATCTATGGCTACACCTTC.

Points on this clonotype: It may be a read error: a sequence one base away is much more abundant. This chain links TRBV10-3 with TRBJ1-2, with D possibly being TRBD1 (5 bases). Trimming pared 8 bases from V and 0 bases from J, leaving 10 bases between. Germline V CDR1 and CDR2: ENHRY, SYGVKD. CDR3 length: 13 amino acids. The CDR3 DNA follows: TGTGCCATCGGGACCGAAGCTAACTATGGCTACACCTTC. Protein sequence: CAIGTEANYGYTF.

Note on this clonotype: A much larger clone lies one base from this, so it may be a read error. The CDR3 nucleotides are TGTGCCAGCAGTCTTGACAGATTCAATCAGCCCCAGCATTTT. This translates into CASSLDRFNQPQHF. The rearrangement uses TRBV12-3 or TRBV12-4 and TRBJ1-5; possibly TRBD1 for D (5 bases). The CDR3 covers 14 residues. Trimming shortened V by 5 bases and J by 3 bases, and 11 bases separated the two germline ends.

With regard to this clonotype: One junction end does not reproduce the germline sequence, and a read error may be involved. The chain links TRBV11-2 to TRBJ2-5, with 8 nucleotides matching TRBD1. Germline V gives CDR1 SGHAT, CDR2 FQNNGV. The CDR3 spans 14 residues. CDR3 residues: CTSCWGQAAGTQYF. CDR3 nucleotide sequence: TGTACCAGCTGCTGGGGACAGGCCGCCGGGACCCAGTACTTC.

The V call is TRBV28, the J call TRBJ2-7; unclear D gene. Trimming pared 7 bases from V and 5 bases from J, leaving 12 bases between. Looked up from germline, CDR1 is MDHEN and CDR2 is SYDVKM. CDR3 length: 12 residues. CDR3 region: CASTEVGHEQYF. The CDR3 coding sequence is TGTGCCAGCACCGAGGTTGGTCACGAGCAGTACTTC.

The sample holds many counts of this clonotype. CDR3 amino acids: CASSQGGTGGSSPLHF. The CDR3 region has the DNA TGCGCCAGCAGCCAAGGAGGGACAGGGGGAAGTTCACCCCTCCACTTT. The V and J genes are TRBV4-1 and TRBJ1-6, with 11 bases aligning to TRBD1. CDR1 and CDR2 (germline): MGHRA, YSYEKL. The V segment lost 1 base and the J segment 9 bases; nucleotides outside the gene matches: 5. CDR3 length: 16 amino acids.

This clonotype has more than one count but fewer than ten. This chain links TRBV13 with TRBJ2-1; 8 bases agree with TRBD2. The CDR3 spans 14 residues. Germline V gives CDR1 PRHDT, CDR2 FYEKMQ (reference sequence). Germline trimming cut 5 bases from V and 10 bases from J; bases unmatched to any gene: 10. The CDR3 loop is CASSRLASPREQFF. The CDR3 DNA is TGTGCCAGCAGCCGACTAGCGTCCCCCAGAGAGCAGTTCTTC.

There are a few counts of this clonotype. A read error is possible here, since a much larger clone lies one base away. The rearrangement links TRBV6-5 to TRBJ2-7; D not resolved. The V gene lost 8 bases and the J gene lost 2 bases, with 13 bases spanning the gap. The CDR3 runs to 13 residues. Germline values: CDR1 MNHEY, CDR2 SVGAGI. The CDR3 loop is CASRTQAPYEQYF. CDR3 DNA sequence: TGTGCCAGCCGAACGCAGGCCCCCTACGAGCAGTACTTC.

This clonotype has a count of ten or more. This rearrangement joins TRBV20-1 to TRBJ2-6; D might be TRBD1 or TRBD2, each matching 6 bases. Trimming pared 6 bases from V and 5 bases from J, leaving 14 bases between. Per germline, CDR1 DFQATT and CDR2 SNEGSKA (reference sequence). This CDR3 has 14 amino acids. The CDR3 loop reads CSASVGGWANVLTF. The CDR3 region has the DNA TGCAGTGCGAGTGTAGGGGGGTGGGCCAACGTCCTGACTTTC.

The CDR3 spells CASSPHGGEWSEAFF. CDR3 nucleotides: TGTGCCAGCAGCCCCCATGGGGGAGAGTGGTCCGAAGCTTTCTTT. The chain recombines TRBV11-2 with TRBJ1-1; D is perhaps TRBD1 (5 bases). The length of the CDR3 is 15 residues. V lost 5 bases, J lost 8 bases, and 21 bases lay in between. Germline-derived CDR1 and CDR2 are SGHAT and FQNNGV.

J is TRBJ2-3 and V is TRBV11-2; unclear D gene. The better agreement between TRBJ1-5 and the DNA end casts doubt on the J call. CDR1 is SGHAT, CDR2 FQNNGV, per germline. The CDR3 is 15 amino acids. CDR3 nucleotide sequence: TGTGCCAGCAGCTTAATTAGCCGGGGTACAGATACGCAGCATTTT. This encodes CASSLISRGTDTQHF.

With respect to this clonotype: Relative to the germline gene, one junction end is altered; a read error may explain this. This chain joins TRBV12-3 or TRBV12-4 and TRBJ2-1; D perhaps matches TRBD2 (5 bases). The CDR3 loop spans 14 amino acids. In nucleotides, the CDR3 is TGTGCCAGCAGTTTAGAGGGAGTCTGGAATGGGCAGTTCTTC. It encodes CASSLEGVWNGQFF.

As for this clonotype: The junction differs from germline at one of its ends, possibly a read error. The rearrangement joins TRBV6-1 to TRBJ2-7; 8 bases match TRBD1. The CDR3 is 12 residues long. Germline CDR1 and CDR2: MNHNS and SASEGT. CDR3 nucleotides: TGTGCCAGCAGGGACAGGGAGCGCGAGCACTACTTC. Protein product: CASRDREREHYF.

This clonotype was observed at least ten times. The V and J genes are TRBV20-1 and TRBJ2-2; TRBD1 might be the D (5 bases). The germline V gene encodes CDR1 DFQATT and CDR2 SNEGSKA (reference sequence). This CDR3 spans 14 amino acids. The germline V and J ends were trimmed by 2 bases and 1 base, with 8 bases remaining between them. The CDR3 sequence is CSARPDKNTGELFF. In nucleotides, the CDR3 is TGCAGTGCTAGACCGGACAAGAACACCGGGGAGCTGTTTTTT.

As to this clonotype: One end of the junction varies from germline; a read error may be responsible. The chain joins TRBV5-4 to TRBJ1-4; D is ambiguous. Germline V gene data show CDR1 as SGHNT and CDR2 as YYREEE (reference sequence). The CDR3 runs to 13 residues. The CDR3 region is CASSMDPNEKLFF. The CDR3 DNA reads as TGTGCCAGCAGCATGGACCCCAATGAAAAACTGTTCTTT.